The 19 T cell receptor beta chains reported below all come from one sample, sequenced in a study of naive and memory T cell subsets. Whole-blood samples were over 2 ml of peripheral blood from healthy adult volunteers. For blood and skin samples, reverse transcription used TCR alpha and beta constant primers. A single record per CDR3 protein comes from TCRdb applying MiXCR to the 5' RACE reads. The sample holds about 20,000 distinct CDR3 sequences, about 4.4% seen once. These receptor sequences come from a male donor in good health.

This clonotype was detected many times. The rearrangement links TRBV6-5 to TRBJ1-3; D remains ambiguous. CDR3 size: 17 residues. V dropped 0 bases and J dropped 6 bases, with 18 bases sitting between them. Per germline, CDR1 MNHEY and CDR2 SVGAGI. The CDR3 reads CASSYSTSGSRKNTIYF. The DNA for the CDR3 is TGTGCCAGCAGTTACTCGACGTCGGGCTCTCGGAAAAACACCATATATTTT.

This clonotype was seen repeatedly, ten times or more. The V gene is TRBV20-1, the J gene TRBJ2-3, with a possible D match to TRBD2 (6 bases). CDR3 length: 14 amino acids. Germline V gene lookup returns CDR1 DFQATT and CDR2 SNEGSKA (reference sequence). V shed 3 bases and J shed 0 bases, with 10 bases lying between them. The CDR3 nucleotides are TGCAGTGCTAGTGGTAGCGGTAGCACAGATACGCAGTATTTT. Protein: CSASGSGSTDTQYF.

This clonotype occurred many times. V is TRBV6-2 or TRBV6-3 and J is TRBJ1-1, with 7 bases aligning to TRBD1. The CDR3 sequence is 13 residues long. From germline, CDR1 is MNHEY and CDR2 SVGEGT. After removal of 4 bases from V and 6 bases from J, the junction contained 5 bases not matched to a gene. CDR3 protein: CASSSDRDPEAFF. The CDR3 DNA follows: TGTGCCAGCAGTTCCGACAGGGACCCTGAAGCTTTCTTT.

The rearrangement links TRBV10-3 to TRBJ2-7; tentative D call: TRBD1 (6 bases). CDR1 ENHRY and CDR2 SYGVKD come from the germline V gene. CDR3 length equals 16 residues. V lost 10 bases, J lost 2 bases, and 24 bases lay in between. CDR3 DNA: TGTGCCACCGCCCAGGCCGCAGGGGATATGGCCTACGAGCAGTACTTC. This sequence encodes CATAQAAGDMAYEQYF.

This clonotype has ten or more counts. This chain uses TRBV6-2 or TRBV6-3 with TRBJ1-1; no clear D. The V gene's germline CDR1 is MNHEY and CDR2 SVGEGT. The CDR3 is 11 residues long. The V end was cut by 4 bases, the J end by 6 bases, with 6 bases between. The CDR3 DNA reads as TGTGCCAGCAGTTTTTACGCTGAAGCTTTCTTT. Its protein is CASSFYAEAFF.

This clonotype has at least ten counts. The chain recombines TRBV19 with TRBJ2-1; the D call may be TRBD1 or TRBD2 (5 bases each). The CDR3 totals 14 residues. The germline CDR1 and CDR2 sequences are LNHDA and SQIVND (reference sequence). Deletions cut 6 bases from V and 6 bases from J, with 15 bases between. CDR3 sequence (DNA): TGTGCCAGTAGCTCAGCGAGGGGCTTCAATGAGCAGTTCTTC. It codes for CASSSARGFNEQFF.

This clonotype is medium-sized in the sample. The chain has TRBV4-1 and TRBJ2-1; either TRBD1 or TRBD2 may supply D (5 bases each). Trimming pared 0 bases from V and 1 base from J, leaving 13 bases between. CDR1 is MGHRA and CDR2 is YSYEKL in the germline V gene. The CDR3 contains 17 residues. This CDR3 reads CASSQDTGASSYNEQFF. The CDR3 coding sequence is TGCGCCAGCAGCCAAGATACCGGGGCATCTTCCTACAATGAGCAGTTCTTC.

This clonotype has at least ten counts. The chain recombines TRBV10-3 with TRBJ2-5, with 7 bases fitting TRBD2. V was pared by 7 bases and J by 5 bases, with 13 bases of the junction left unmatched. The CDR3 has 15 amino acids. CDR1 is ENHRY and CDR2 is SYGVKD in the germline V gene. CDR3 amino acids: CAINPSGGMGETQYF. The CDR3 DNA reads as TGTGCCATCAACCCTAGCGGTGGCATGGGGGAGACCCAGTACTTC.

Note on this clonotype: A much larger clone lies a single base off, so this may be a read error. The gene calls are TRBV11-2 and TRBJ2-1, with D tentatively TRBD1 or TRBD2 (7 bases each). Germline V gives CDR1 SGHAT, CDR2 FQNNGV. The CDR3 has 17 amino acids. In nucleotides, the CDR3 is TGTGTCAGCAGCTTAGTCCCTAACAGGGGACTACAGTATGAGCAGTTCTTC. Amino acids: CVSSLVPNRGLQYEQFF.

This clonotype came up many times. This rearrangement joins TRBV20-1 to TRBJ1-1, with D unresolved. The CDR3 is 13 amino acids. Trimming removed 5 bases at V and 5 bases at J, with 15 bases between. Germline V gene data show CDR1 as DFQATT and CDR2 as SNEGSKA (reference sequence). The CDR3 region has the DNA TGCAGTGCTCCGATCGTGGGAGGGACTGAAGCTTTCTTT. It specifies CSAPIVGGTEAFF.

The table lists this clonotype with many counts. The chain combines TRBV28 with TRBJ2-7; weak D call: TRBD2 (5 bases). Germline-derived CDR1 and CDR2 are MDHEN and SYDVKM. CDR3 length equals 14 residues. V was pared by 2 bases and J by 3 bases, with 11 bases between. CDR3 protein: CASSLNGILYEQYF. CDR3 sequence (DNA): TGTGCCAGCAGTTTAAACGGGATTCTCTACGAGCAGTACTTC. The whole variable domain, remainder taken from reference TRBV28 and TRBJ2-7, is DVKVTQSSRYLVKRTGEKVFLECVQDMDHENMFWYRQDPGLGLRLIYFSYDVKMKEKGDIPEGYSVSREKKERFSLILESASTNQTSMYLCASSLNGILYEQYFGPGTRLTVT.

This clonotype was detected many times. The CDR3 nucleotides are TGTGCCAGTAGTATAGGTGGCGGATCGAAGTACTTC. Its protein is CASSIGGGSKYF. The V and J genes are TRBV19 and TRBJ2-7; D is ambiguous. The V end was cut by 1 base, the J end by 11 bases, with 12 bases between. The CDR3 runs 12 residues. Per the germline V gene, CDR1 is LNHDA and CDR2 is SQIVND (reference sequence).

This clonotype was picked up many times. Germline is not matched at one junction end, which may reflect a read error. The CDR3 here is CASNLLGQLTYEQYF. CDR3 coding DNA: TGTGCCAGCAATTTATTGGGACAGCTAACCTACGAGCAGTACTTC. V usage is TRBV28 and J usage is TRBJ2-7; TRBD1 aligns across 7 bases. Germline V lookup: CDR1 MDHEN, CDR2 SYDVKM. The length of the CDR3 is 15 residues.

This clonotype was recorded many times. This rearrangement joins TRBV18 to TRBJ1-2; D gene ambiguous. The length of the CDR3 is 12 residues. V lost 5 bases and J 4 bases, leaving 8 bases between the germline ends. CDR1 is KGHSH, CDR2 LQKENI, per germline. Here the CDR3 DNA reads TGTGCCAGCTCAGGGTCAGTCTATGGCTACACCTTC. Translating it yields CASSGSVYGYTF.

This clonotype was observed many times. This chain joins TRBV6-5 and TRBJ2-5, with 7 bases lining up with TRBD1. Trimming removed 8 bases from V and 2 bases from J; junction bases left unmatched: 8. Germline-derived CDR1 and CDR2 are MNHEY and SVGAGI. This CDR3 has 14 amino acids. The CDR3 loop reads CASVSSTGQETQYF. The CDR3 coding sequence is TGTGCCAGCGTCTCATCGACAGGGCAAGAGACCCAGTACTTC.

This clonotype was counted at least ten times. CDR3 amino acids: CSVEPGHKNTEAFF. The CDR3 DNA is TGCAGCGTCGAACCGGGACACAAGAACACTGAAGCTTTCTTT. The chain couples TRBV29-1 to TRBJ1-1; TRBD1 is a possible D gene (6 bases). The germline gives CDR1 SQVTM, CDR2 ANQGSEA. V gave up 6 bases and J gave up 1 base, with 15 bases separating them. This CDR3 has 14 residues.

This clonotype has ten or more counts. The chain combines TRBV5-1 with TRBJ2-4; no definite D call. The V gene's germline CDR1 is SGHRS and CDR2 YFSETQ. The V gene lost 6 bases and the J gene lost 1 base, with 11 bases spanning the gap. This CDR3 region has 14 residues. CDR3 nucleotides: TGCGCCAGCAAGTCGGAATCCGCCAAAAACATTCAGTACTTC. It is translated as CASKSESAKNIQYF.

This clonotype occurred many times. The chain joins TRBV5-1 to TRBJ2-3; perhaps TRBD2 as D (5 bases). Germline values: CDR1 SGHRS, CDR2 YFSETQ. Trimming pared 4 bases from V and 6 bases from J, leaving 18 bases between. The CDR3 extends over 15 amino acids. CDR3 in amino acids: CASSLGGAGLDTQYF. CDR3 sequence (DNA): TGCGCCAGCAGCCTAGGCGGTGCGGGTCTGGATACGCAGTATTTT.

As for this clonotype: This may be a read error, as it is one base from a much larger clone. V is TRBV4-1 and J is TRBJ2-3, with D hard to call. The CDR3 runs to 15 residues. The germline V gene encodes CDR1 MGHRA and CDR2 YSYEKL. The DNA of the CDR3 is TGCGCCAGCAGCCAAATTCACCGTAGCACAGATATGCAGTATTTT. As protein: CASSQIHRSTDMQYF.